These 21 T cell receptor beta chains were all obtained from the same sample, sequenced in a study of shared clonotypes between healthy human individuals. Profiled with immunoSEQ multiplex PCR; TCRdb holds only in-frame clones, not every one. The sample yields 2,100,000 or so clones, approximately 96% seen once. Sequenced: naive CD4+ T cells sorted from blood. Subset specified: CD45RA+ positively selected. Source of these receptors: a man in his late teens or twenties in good health.

The rearrangement uses TRBV10-3 and TRBJ2-7; TRBD1 matches 12 bases. Per the germline V gene, CDR1 is ENHRY and CDR2 is SYGVKD. The junction had 9 bases not matched to a gene; V was cut back by 6 bases and J by 6 bases. The CDR3 extends over 15 amino acids. The CDR3 DNA reads TGTGCCATCAGAGGACCGGGACAGGGGGCGGCCGAGCAGTACTTC. It specifies CAIRGPGQGAAEQYF.

CDR3: CASSPGQPLYNSPLHF. CDR3 DNA: TGTGCCAGTAGCCCTGGACAGCCCCTCTATAATTCACCCCTCCACTTT. The J gene is TRBJ1-6, the V gene TRBV19, with D possibly TRBD1 on 6 matching bases. Germline CDR1 reads LNHDA; CDR2 reads SQIVND (reference sequence). The CDR3 totals 16 residues. V was pared by 6 bases and J by 3 bases, with 15 bases between.

Details on this clone: The same CDR3 can be traced to other DNA sequences in this sample. The V and J genes are TRBV2 and TRBJ2-3; D is uncertain. The CDR3 runs 13 residues. Germline values: CDR1 SNHLY, CDR2 FYNNEI. With 6 bases removed from V and 0 bases from J, the gap between germline ends came to 7 bases. CDR3 sequence (DNA): TGTGCCAGCAGCGAACAGAGCACAGATACGCAGTATTTT. This codes for CASSEQSTDTQYF.

The chain couples TRBV28 to TRBJ1-4; possible D gene TRBD1, 6 bases. The CDR3 spans 17 residues. Trimming shortened V by 6 bases and J by 0 bases, and 17 bases separated the two germline ends. The V gene's germline CDR1 is MDHEN and CDR2 SYDVKM. CDR3 protein: CASRNRRAGATNEKLFF. The DNA of the CDR3 is TGTGCCAGCAGAAACCGCAGGGCAGGGGCAACTAATGAAAAACTGTTTTTT.

The chain joins TRBV20-1 to TRBJ2-3; D is unresolved. The CDR3 sequence is 11 residues long. Germline loops: CDR1 DFQATT, CDR2 SNEGSKA (reference sequence). The CDR3 spells CSGGPTDTQYF. CDR3 nucleotides: TGCTCTGGCGGCCCCACAGATACGCAGTATTTT.

The chain carries TRBV7-9 and TRBJ2-5; tentatively, D is TRBD1 (6 bases). Per the germline V gene, CDR1 is SEHNR and CDR2 is FQNEAQ (reference sequence). The V gene lost 4 bases and the J gene lost 0 bases, with 15 bases spanning the gap. The CDR3 runs 16 residues. The CDR3 is CASSSTGSRYQETQYF. CDR3 bases: TGTGCCAGCAGCTCGACAGGATCAAGGTACCAAGAGACCCAGTACTTC.

The genes are TRBV29-1 and TRBJ1-6; no reliable D call. The ends were cut back, 6 bases at V and 9 bases at J, with 18 bases in the middle. Per the germline V gene, CDR1 is SQVTM and CDR2 is ANQGSEA. This CDR3 is 14 amino acids long. The CDR3 spells CSVADSAGSSPLHF. CDR3 DNA sequence: TGCAGCGTCGCCGACTCGGCCGGCAGTTCACCCCTCCACTTT.

This chain joins TRBV7-9 and TRBJ2-2; no clear D gene. V lost 2 bases and J lost 7, with 5 bases in between. The CDR3 sequence is 12 residues long. Per germline, CDR1 SEHNR and CDR2 FQNEAQ (reference sequence). DNA of the CDR3: TGTGCCAGCAGCTTACAGGACGGGGAGCTGTTTTTT. This sequence encodes CASSLQDGELFF.

This chain connects TRBV19 to TRBJ1-2, with 7 nucleotides matching TRBD1. The junction had 8 bases not matched to a gene; V was cut back by 5 bases and J by 8 bases. The germline gives CDR1 LNHDA, CDR2 SQIVND (reference sequence). The CDR3 totals 13 residues. The CDR3 spells CASSVDRVSGYTF. In DNA, the CDR3 is TGTGCCAGTAGTGTCGACAGGGTCTCCGGCTACACCTTC.

The table lists this clone with a count of one. CDR3 amino acids: CASTNGGLPSETQYF. CDR3 bases: TGTGCCAGTACCAATGGGGGACTACCCTCAGAGACCCAGTACTTC. The chain combines TRBV19 with TRBJ2-5; 7 bases fit TRBD2. The trim removed 7 bases at V and 4 bases at J, leaving 12 bases unmatched. The length of the CDR3 is 15 residues. CDR1 is LNHDA and CDR2 is SQIVND in the germline V gene (reference sequence).

The genes are TRBV5-1 and TRBJ2-7; TRBD1 agrees at 7 bases. Germline V gene lookup returns CDR1 SGHRS and CDR2 YFSETQ. The CDR3 spans 16 residues. V trimming: 3 bases; J trimming: 3 bases; junction bases outside the gene matches: 12. The CDR3 DNA follows: TGCGCCAGCAGCTCCCCATCGGGGACAGAGATCTACGAGCAGTACTTC. Amino acid sequence: CASSSPSGTEIYEQYF.

This sequence joins TRBV7-2 and TRBJ1-4; D call uncertain. The CDR3 is 13 amino acids. The V end lost 2 bases, the J end lost 5 bases, and 6 bases lay between the germline ends. CDR1 SGHTA and CDR2 FQGNSA come from the germline V gene. CDR3 protein: CASSLKNNEKLFF. The CDR3 coding sequence is TGTGCCAGCAGCTTAAAGAACAATGAAAAACTGTTTTTT.

The chain recombines TRBV10-3 with TRBJ2-2; D ambiguous. Trimming removed 8 bases from V and 3 bases from J, with 7 bases in between. This CDR3 is built from 12 residues. Germline V lookup: CDR1 ENHRY, CDR2 SYGVKD. CDR3 sequence reads: CAIGRDTGELFF. The CDR3 DNA is TGTGCCATCGGTAGAGACACCGGGGAGCTGTTTTTT.

V usage is TRBV29-1 and J usage is TRBJ2-2; tentative D call: TRBD1 (5 bases). The CDR3 extends over 14 amino acids. Germline V gives CDR1 SQVTM, CDR2 ANQGSEA. V dropped 7 bases and J dropped 4 bases, with 16 bases sitting between them. The CDR3 region has the DNA TGCAGCGGCCGGATGGCCAGGGCCACCGGGGAGCTGTTTTTT. Encoded protein: CSGRMARATGELFF.

The rearrangement uses TRBV28 and TRBJ1-5; D gene unclear. This CDR3 contains 16 residues. V shed 2 bases and J shed 5 bases, with 16 bases lying between them. The V gene's germline CDR1 is MDHEN and CDR2 SYDVKM. The CDR3 region has the DNA TGTGCCAGCAGTTTAATTTCAGGTCGGGAGCATCAGCCCCAGCATTTT. It codes for CASSLISGREHQPQHF. The variable domain in full, completed from reference TRBV28 and TRBJ1-5, reads DVKVTQSSRYLVKRTGEKVFLECVQDMDHENMFWYRQDPGLGLRLIYFSYDVKMKEKGDIPEGYSVSREKKERFSLILESASTNQTSMYLCASSLISGREHQPQHFGDGTRLSIL.

Of note for this clone: This sample also contains other DNA sequences that code for the same CDR3. The chain employs TRBV7-8 and TRBJ2-5; possible D gene TRBD2, 6 bases. V was trimmed by 5 bases and J by 4 bases, leaving 11 bases between them. The germline V gene encodes CDR1 SGHVS and CDR2 FQNEAQ. The CDR3 spans 13 residues. CDR3 DNA sequence: TGTGCCAGCAGCCTGGGGGGACGAGAGACCCAGTACTTC. It specifies CASSLGGRETQYF. The full variable domain, rest sourced from reference TRBV7-8 and TRBJ2-5, is GAGVSQSPRYKVAKRGQDVALRCDPISGHVSLFWYQQALGQGPEFLTYFQNEAQLDKSGLPSDRFFAERPEGSVSTLKIQRTQQEDSAVYLCASSLGGRETQYFGPGTRLLVL.

V and J are TRBV2 and TRBJ2-7, with a tentative D call TRBD2 (6 bases). Trimming removed 8 bases at V and 5 bases at J, with 10 bases between. Germline V gene data show CDR1 as SNHLY and CDR2 as FYNNEI. The CDR3 extends over 11 amino acids. CDR3 amino acids: CASGGPNEQYF. CDR3 DNA: TGTGCCAGCGGAGGGCCTAACGAGCAGTACTTC.

The chain uses TRBV10-3 and TRBJ1-1; D is uncertain. This CDR3 is 12 amino acids long. Trimming took 3 bases from V and 8 from J, leaving 10 bases between them. The germline V gene encodes CDR1 ENHRY and CDR2 SYGVKD. The CDR3 nucleotides read TGTGCCATCAGTGATGGTGGGCCAGAAGCTTTCTTT. As protein: CAISDGGPEAFF.

This clone has a handful of counts. The V and J genes are TRBV7-9 and TRBJ1-5; TRBD1 might be the D (5 bases). Germline-derived CDR1 and CDR2 are SEHNR and FQNEAQ (reference sequence). Trimming shortened V by 1 base and J by 7 bases, and 8 bases separated the two germline ends. The CDR3 is 13 residues long. CDR3 in amino acids: CASSLDGTQPQHF. DNA for the CDR3: TGTGCCAGCAGCTTAGACGGGACCCAGCCCCAGCATTTT.

The chain uses TRBV7-2 and TRBJ2-7; D is possibly TRBD2 (6 bases). CDR1 is SGHTA, CDR2 FQGNSA, per germline. The V end was cut by 8 bases, the J end by 7 bases, with 15 bases between. This CDR3 has 12 amino acids. CDR3 bases: TGTGCCAGCGGCGGGGTGATCCGGGAGCAGTACTTC. It translates to CASGGVIREQYF.

This sequence joins TRBV7-2 and TRBJ2-7; maybe TRBD2 (5 bases). V lost 5 bases and J 1 base, leaving 12 bases between the germline ends. Germline V gene lookup returns CDR1 SGHTA and CDR2 FQGNSA. The CDR3 has 14 residues. This CDR3 is CASSDRTGSYEQYF. DNA for the CDR3: TGTGCCAGCAGCGACCGGACTGGTTCCTACGAGCAGTACTTC.